The rows below give T cell receptor beta chains drawn from one sample of a study of T cell responses to AZD1222 COVID-19 vaccine. The table came from immunoSEQ multiplex PCR; TCRdb's copy has only in-frame clones and leaves some out. The data show 65,000 to 70,000 clones, with around 83% seen just once and 9.5% to 13% held by the top ten. Specimen: peripheral blood, collected on day 0 of AZD1222 vaccination. The receptors shown here come from an adult in good health. CDR3s include the opening cysteine and the closing phenylalanine or tryptophan. The D gene is left open where the match is weak. A row's size may be missing; if present it is once, few, many or a size class.

clone_size cdr3_length d_call j_call v_call cdr3_aa cdr3_nt
- 15 - TRBJ2-2 TRBV11-3 CASSRVRGATGELFF TGTGCCAGCAGCCGCGTTAGGGGGGCGACCGGGGAGCTGTTTTTT
- 16 - TRBJ2-4 TRBV2 CASSVGSTVAKNIQYF TGTGCCAGCAGTGTTGGTTCCACGGTAGCCAAAAACATTCAGTACTTC
- 17 - TRBJ2-1 TRBV12-2 CASRLGQQGGSYNEQFF TGTGCAAGTCGCTTAGGTCAACAGGGGGGATCCTACAATGAGCAGTTCTTC
once 11 - TRBJ1-2 TRBV3-1/TRBV3-2 CASSHAGTYTF TGTGCCAGCAGCCACGCTGGGACCTACACCTTC
- 13 - TRBJ1-6 TRBV24-1 CATSDFRGSPLHF TGTGCCACCAGTGATTTTAGGGGATCACCCCTCCACTTT
- 15 - TRBJ2-5 TRBV5-4 CASSLAGGDQETQYF TGTGCCAGCAGCTTGGCCGGAGGGGACCAAGAGACCCAGTACTTC
few 15 TRBD1 TRBJ1-6 TRBV28 CASRTTGQNNSPLHF TGTGCCAGCAGAACGACAGGGCAGAATAATTCACCCCTCCACTTT
- 15 TRBD1 TRBJ1-1 TRBV7-9 CASSPRTGAITEAFF TGTGCCAGCAGCCCACGGACAGGGGCGATCACTGAAGCTTTCTTT
- 14 - TRBJ1-5 TRBV7-8 CASSLDLGDQPQHF TGTGCCAGCAGCTTAGATCTGGGGGACCAGCCCCAGCATTTT
- 15 - TRBJ1-4 TRBV5-8 CASRPSGTSLEKLFF TGTGCCAGCCGCCCCTCAGGGACATCCTTGGAAAAACTGTTTTTT
- 11 - TRBJ1-2 TRBV4-1 CASEGDYGYTF TGCGCCTCAGAGGGCGACTATGGCTACACCTTC
- 15 TRBD2 TRBJ2-3 TRBV7-3 CASSLRGGGTDTQYF TGTGCCAGCAGCTTGCGCGGGGGGGGCACAGATACGCAGTATTTT
- 13 - TRBJ1-5 TRBV14 CASSQEFGQPQHF TGTGCCAGCAGCCAAGAGTTTGGCCAGCCCCAGCATTTT
- 13 - TRBJ1-1 TRBV5-1 CASSLESTTEAFF TGCGCCAGCAGCTTGGAGAGTACGACTGAAGCTTTCTTT
- 15 TRBD1 TRBJ2-7 TRBV11-2 CASSPWDRGSYEQYF TGTGCCAGCAGCCCTTGGGACAGGGGATCCTACGAGCAGTACTTC
- 14 - TRBJ1-5 TRBV7-9 CASSLGFINQPQHF TGTGCCAGCAGCTTAGGGTTCATCAATCAGCCCCAGCATTTT
- 15 TRBD2 TRBJ2-1 TRBV6-2/TRBV6-3 CASSYRTSLRIEQFF TGTGCCAGCAGTTATAGGACTAGCCTGAGGATTGAGCAGTTCTTC
once 13 - TRBJ1-2 TRBV19 CASSWDRNYGYTF TGTGCCAGTAGTTGGGACCGCAACTATGGCTACACCTTC
- 13 - TRBJ1-1 TRBV29-1 CSVGGPSGTEAFF TGCAGCGTGGGGGGACCCTCTGGGACTGAAGCTTTCTTT
- 11 - TRBJ1-2 TRBV6-5 CASSRGDGYTF TGTGCCAGCAGCAGGGGCGATGGCTACACCTTC
- 16 - TRBJ2-2 TRBV11-1 CASSSPGWPNTGELFF TGTGCCAGCAGCTCCCCCGGGTGGCCGAACACCGGGGAGCTGTTTTTT
- 15 - TRBJ1-3 TRBV4-3 CASSQDGQSGNTIYF TGCGCCAGCAGCCAAGACGGCCAGTCTGGAAACACCATATATTTT
- 13 - TRBJ1-5 TRBV19 CASSSSRHQPQHF TGTGCCAGTAGTTCGTCCCGGCATCAGCCCCAGCATTTT
- 15 TRBD2 TRBJ2-1 TRBV27 CASSLASGGLYEQFF TGTGCCAGCAGTTTGGCTAGCGGGGGGCTCTATGAGCAGTTCTTC